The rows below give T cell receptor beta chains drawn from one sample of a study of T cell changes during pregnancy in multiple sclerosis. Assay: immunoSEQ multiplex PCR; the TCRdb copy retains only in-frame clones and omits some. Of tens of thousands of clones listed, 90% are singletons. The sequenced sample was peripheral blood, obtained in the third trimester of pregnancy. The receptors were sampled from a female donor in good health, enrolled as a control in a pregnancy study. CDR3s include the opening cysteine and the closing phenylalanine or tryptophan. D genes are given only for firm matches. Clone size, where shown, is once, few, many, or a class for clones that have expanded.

CDR3 protein: CASGRETQYF
CDR3 DNA: TGTGCCAGCGGCAGGGAGACCCAGTACTTC
D gene: -
J gene: TRBJ2-5
V gene: TRBV27
clone size: -

CDR3 protein: CASSLERLAGTDTQYF
CDR3 DNA: TGTGCCAGCAGCTTAGAGCGACTAGCGGGCACAGATACGCAGTATTTT
D gene: TRBD2
J gene: TRBJ2-3
V gene: TRBV7-6
clone size: -

CDR3 protein: CASSRSSGGMNTGELFF
CDR3 DNA: TGTGCCAGCAGCCGGTCGTCGGGGGGGATGAACACCGGGGAGCTGTTTTTT
D gene: TRBD2
J gene: TRBJ2-2
V gene: TRBV7-2
clone size: -

CDR3 protein: CASSPTGGKDTQYF
CDR3 DNA: TGTGCCAGCAGCCCGACAGGGGGCAAAGATACGCAGTATTTT
D gene: TRBD1
J gene: TRBJ2-3
V gene: TRBV7-8
clone size: -

CDR3 protein: CASRGTWDSNEQFF
CDR3 DNA: TGTGCCAGCAGGGGGACCTGGGACTCCAATGAGCAGTTCTTC
D gene: -
J gene: TRBJ2-1
V gene: TRBV4-2
clone size: few

CDR3 protein: CASSQTSGTDLPYEQYF
CDR3 DNA: TGTGCCAGCAGCCAGACTTCTGGGACAGATCTACCCTACGAGCAGTACTTC
D gene: TRBD1
J gene: TRBJ2-7
V gene: TRBV14
clone size: -

CDR3 protein: CASSLLGDSRAYNEQFF
CDR3 DNA: TGTGCCAGCAGCTTACTGGGGGACAGTAGAGCCTACAATGAGCAGTTCTTC
D gene: TRBD1
J gene: TRBJ2-1
V gene: TRBV7-8
clone size: -

CDR3 protein: CASNEARTGSKFF
CDR3 DNA: TGTGCCAGCAATGAAGCAAGGACCGGGAGTAAATTCTTT
D gene: -
J gene: TRBJ1-1
V gene: TRBV2
clone size: -

CDR3 protein: CASSAGTSGGNEQFF
CDR3 DNA: TGTGCCAGCAGCGCCGGGACTAGCGGAGGGAATGAGCAGTTCTTC
D gene: TRBD2
J gene: TRBJ2-1
V gene: TRBV6-4
clone size: many

CDR3 protein: CASHAPGQGVSGANVLTF
CDR3 DNA: TGTGCCAGCCATGCCCCGGGACAGGGGGTGTCTGGGGCCAACGTCCTGACTTTC
D gene: TRBD1
J gene: TRBJ2-6
V gene: TRBV2
clone size: -

CDR3 protein: CASSRASGGNQPQHF
CDR3 DNA: TGTGCCAGCAGTCGGGCCTCAGGAGGGAACCAGCCCCAGCATTTT
D gene: -
J gene: TRBJ1-5
V gene: TRBV27
clone size: -

CDR3 protein: CASSSSGDLYNEQFF
CDR3 DNA: TGTGCCAGCAGCTCTTCGGGGGACCTATACAATGAGCAGTTCTTC
D gene: -
J gene: TRBJ2-1
V gene: TRBV5-4
clone size: -

CDR3 protein: CASSVARTGEKLFF
CDR3 DNA: TGTGCCAGCAGCGTAGCCCGAACCGGGGAAAAACTGTTTTTT
D gene: -
J gene: TRBJ1-4
V gene: TRBV9
clone size: -

CDR3 protein: CASSLVEAGITDTQYF
CDR3 DNA: TGTGCCAGCAGCTTAGTAGAAGCGGGAATCACAGATACGCAGTATTTT
D gene: TRBD2
J gene: TRBJ2-3
V gene: TRBV7-6
clone size: -

CDR3 protein: CASRGPNYGYTF
CDR3 DNA: TGTGCCAGCAGGGGACCGAACTATGGCTACACCTTC
D gene: -
J gene: TRBJ1-2
V gene: TRBV19
clone size: -

CDR3 protein: CASSPGHPANYGYTF
CDR3 DNA: TGTGCCAGCAGTCCGGGACACCCAGCTAACTATGGCTACACCTTC
D gene: -
J gene: TRBJ1-2
V gene: TRBV9
clone size: -

CDR3 protein: CASSLAVNSPLHF
CDR3 DNA: TGTGCCAGCAGCTTGGCAGTTAATTCACCCCTCCACTTT
D gene: -
J gene: TRBJ1-6
V gene: TRBV7-2
clone size: -

CDR3 protein: CASSSGQHYGYTF
CDR3 DNA: TGTGCCAGCAGCAGCGGACAGCACTATGGCTACACCTTC
D gene: -
J gene: TRBJ1-2
V gene: TRBV6-5
clone size: -

CDR3 protein: CASSVDEGGGWETQYF
CDR3 DNA: TGTGCCAGCAGCGTAGATGAGGGAGGAGGTTGGGAGACCCAGTACTTC
D gene: -
J gene: TRBJ2-5
V gene: TRBV9
clone size: -

CDR3 protein: CASSLDLLAGVQSTQYF
CDR3 DNA: TGCGCCAGCAGCTTGGACCTACTAGCGGGGGTCCAATCTACGCAGTATTTT
D gene: TRBD2
J gene: TRBJ2-3
V gene: TRBV5-1
clone size: -

CDR3 protein: CASSQGRGGTQYF
CDR3 DNA: TGCGCCAGCAGCCAAGGGCGGGGGGGTACGCAGTATTTT
D gene: TRBD2
J gene: TRBJ2-3
V gene: TRBV4-3
clone size: -

CDR3 protein: CASSEERGVVTGELFF
CDR3 DNA: TGTGCCAGCAGTGAAGAGCGGGGGGTGGTCACCGGGGAGCTGTTTTTT
D gene: TRBD2
J gene: TRBJ2-2
V gene: TRBV2
clone size: -

CDR3 protein: CASSRAARGGYGYTF
CDR3 DNA: TGCGCCAGCAGTCGCGCGGCGAGGGGGGGCTATGGCTACACCTTC
D gene: -
J gene: TRBJ1-2
V gene: TRBV4-1
clone size: once

CDR3 protein: CASSLISGSYNEQFF
CDR3 DNA: TGCGCCAGCAGCTTGATCAGCGGGAGTTATAATGAGCAGTTCTTC
D gene: TRBD2
J gene: TRBJ2-1
V gene: TRBV5-1
clone size: -

CDR3 protein: CASSLRTRTGGISYGYTF
CDR3 DNA: TGCGCCAGCAGCCTCCGAACACGGACAGGGGGCATAAGCTATGGCTACACCTTC
D gene: TRBD1
J gene: TRBJ1-2
V gene: TRBV4-1
clone size: -

CDR3 protein: CASSLTGELFF
CDR3 DNA: TGTGCCAGCAGCCTAACCGGGGAGCTGTTTTTT
D gene: -
J gene: TRBJ2-2
V gene: TRBV7-2
clone size: -

CDR3 protein: CASTGGNQPQHF
CDR3 DNA: TGTGCCAGTACCGGAGGCAATCAGCCCCAGCATTTT
D gene: -
J gene: TRBJ1-5
V gene: TRBV28
clone size: -

CDR3 protein: CASRKRQGNTEAFF
CDR3 DNA: TGTGCCAGCAGGAAAAGGCAGGGGAACACTGAAGCTTTCTTT
D gene: -
J gene: TRBJ1-1
V gene: TRBV6-1
clone size: -

CDR3 protein: CASSSFLDRYLYGYTF
CDR3 DNA: TGTGCCAGCAGTTCCTTCTTGGACAGGTATCTCTATGGCTACACCTTC
D gene: TRBD1
J gene: TRBJ1-2
V gene: TRBV27
clone size: once

CDR3 protein: CATRDRAINYGYTF
CDR3 DNA: TGTGCCACCCGAGACAGGGCCATTAACTATGGCTACACCTTC
D gene: TRBD1
J gene: TRBJ1-2
V gene: TRBV19
clone size: -

CDR3 protein: CASSNEGLAENGEAFF
CDR3 DNA: TGTGCCAGCAGCAATGAGGGACTCGCGGAAAACGGGGAAGCTTTCTTT
D gene: -
J gene: TRBJ1-1
V gene: TRBV21-1
clone size: -

CDR3 protein: CASSLTPSGGKLNTGELFF
CDR3 DNA: TGTGCCAGCAGCTTAACGCCTAGCGGGGGGAAACTGAACACCGGGGAGCTGTTTTTT
D gene: TRBD2
J gene: TRBJ2-2
V gene: TRBV7-3
clone size: -

CDR3 protein: CATKRGQGGGYTF
CDR3 DNA: TGTGCCACCAAGAGAGGGCAGGGAGGAGGCTACACCTTC
D gene: -
J gene: TRBJ1-2
V gene: TRBV6-5
clone size: once

CDR3 protein: CASSLTSAGRGGEQFF
CDR3 DNA: TGTGCCAGCAGCTTAACGTCTGCCGGGAGGGGGGGTGAGCAGTTCTTC
D gene: TRBD2
J gene: TRBJ2-1
V gene: TRBV7-3
clone size: -

CDR3 protein: CASSFDSNTEAFF
CDR3 DNA: TGTGCCAGCAGTTTTGACAGCAACACTGAAGCTTTCTTT
D gene: -
J gene: TRBJ1-1
V gene: TRBV6-4
clone size: once

CDR3 protein: CASSGGQQGGQETQYF
CDR3 DNA: TGTGCCAGTAGTGGGGGCCAACAGGGGGGTCAAGAGACCCAGTACTTC
D gene: TRBD1
J gene: TRBJ2-5
V gene: TRBV19
clone size: -

CDR3 protein: CASRELSGRAHEQYF
CDR3 DNA: TGTGCCAGCAGGGAGCTTAGCGGGAGGGCCCACGAGCAGTACTTC
D gene: TRBD2
J gene: TRBJ2-7
V gene: TRBV6-5
clone size: -